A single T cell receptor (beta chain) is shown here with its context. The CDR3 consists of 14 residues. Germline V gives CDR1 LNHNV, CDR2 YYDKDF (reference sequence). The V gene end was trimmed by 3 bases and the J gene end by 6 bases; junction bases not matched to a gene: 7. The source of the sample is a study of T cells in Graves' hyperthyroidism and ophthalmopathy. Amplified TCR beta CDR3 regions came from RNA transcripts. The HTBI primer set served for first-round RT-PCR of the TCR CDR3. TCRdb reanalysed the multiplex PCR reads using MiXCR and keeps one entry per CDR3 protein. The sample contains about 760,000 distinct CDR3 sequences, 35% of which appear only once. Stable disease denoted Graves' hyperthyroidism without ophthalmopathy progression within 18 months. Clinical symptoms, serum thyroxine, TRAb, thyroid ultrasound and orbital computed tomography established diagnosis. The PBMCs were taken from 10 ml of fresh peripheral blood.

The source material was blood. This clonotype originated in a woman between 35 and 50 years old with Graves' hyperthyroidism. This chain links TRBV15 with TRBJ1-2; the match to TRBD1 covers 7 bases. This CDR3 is CATSSWDSSNGYTF. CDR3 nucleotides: TGTGCCACCAGCAGCTGGGACAGCTCTAATGGCTACACCTTC.